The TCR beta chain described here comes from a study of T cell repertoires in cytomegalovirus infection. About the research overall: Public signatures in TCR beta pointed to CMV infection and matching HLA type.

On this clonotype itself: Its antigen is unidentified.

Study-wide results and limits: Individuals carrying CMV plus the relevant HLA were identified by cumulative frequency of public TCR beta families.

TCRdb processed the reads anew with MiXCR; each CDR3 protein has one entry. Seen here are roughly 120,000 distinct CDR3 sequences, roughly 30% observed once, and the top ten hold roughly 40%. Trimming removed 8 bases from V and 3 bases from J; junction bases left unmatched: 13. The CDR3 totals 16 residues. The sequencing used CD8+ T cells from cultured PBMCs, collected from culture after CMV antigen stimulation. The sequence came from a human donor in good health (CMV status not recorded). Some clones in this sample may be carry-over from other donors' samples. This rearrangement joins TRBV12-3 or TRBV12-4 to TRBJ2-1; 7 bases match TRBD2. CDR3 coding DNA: TGTGCCAGCGGTGGGGGTCGCGGGGGATTCTACAATGAGCAGTTCTTC. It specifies CASGGGRGGFYNEQFF.